This T cell receptor beta chain was identified during a study of glioma-infiltrating T cells. This clonotype was counted many times. Antigen unknown. The iRepertoire nested amplicon-rescue multiplex PCR amplified TCR alpha and beta CDR3s from RNA. One-step reverse transcription and amplification started from approximately 100-400 ng of tissue mRNA or PBMC total RNA. TCRdb passed the multiplex PCR reads through MiXCR, listing each CDR3 protein once. The data show 160,000 or so distinct CDR3 sequences, approximately 40% seen once. Study findings and constraints: Non-neoplastic patients had below-expected tissue-blood divergence, while all gliomas exceeded expectation. Tissue and blood shared very few CDR3 sequences.

The sequence came from a human donor with low-grade glioma or glioblastoma, undergoing nonglioma brain surgery, or in good health (not recorded which). Sequenced: glioma tissue, nonneoplastic brain tissue, or PBMCs (not recorded which).

CDR3 residues: CASSDTGVGYTF. The CDR3 DNA reads as TGTGCCAGCAGCGATACAGGGGTTGGCTACACCTTC. V gene TRBV7-9 combines with J gene TRBJ1-2; 7 nucleotides match TRBD1. V dropped 5 bases and J dropped 7; count of bases not matched to a gene: 4. CDR1 and CDR2 from the germline V gene are SEHNR and FQNEAQ (reference sequence). The CDR3 has 12 residues.